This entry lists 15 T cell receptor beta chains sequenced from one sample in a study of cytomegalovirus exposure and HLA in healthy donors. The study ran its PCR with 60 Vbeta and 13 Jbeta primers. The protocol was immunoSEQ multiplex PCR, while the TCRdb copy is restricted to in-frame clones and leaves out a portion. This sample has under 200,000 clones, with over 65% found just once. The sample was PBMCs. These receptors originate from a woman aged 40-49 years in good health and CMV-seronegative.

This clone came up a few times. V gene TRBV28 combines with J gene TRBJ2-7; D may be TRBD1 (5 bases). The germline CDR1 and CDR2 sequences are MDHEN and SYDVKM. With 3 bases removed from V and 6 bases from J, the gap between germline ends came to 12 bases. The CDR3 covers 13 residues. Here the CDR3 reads CASSFGHVGEQYF. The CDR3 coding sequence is TGTGCCAGCAGTTTCGGACACGTCGGCGAGCAGTACTTC.

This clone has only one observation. The DNA for the CDR3 is TGCGCCAGCAGCCCTCTAGCAACTAGCTCCTACAATGAGCAGTTCTTC. This encodes CASSPLATSSYNEQFF. The gene calls are TRBV4-1 and TRBJ2-1; D possibly corresponds to TRBD2 (5 bases). From germline, CDR1 is MGHRA and CDR2 YSYEKL. This CDR3 comprises 16 residues. The V end was cut by 4 bases, the J end by 0 bases, with 13 bases between.

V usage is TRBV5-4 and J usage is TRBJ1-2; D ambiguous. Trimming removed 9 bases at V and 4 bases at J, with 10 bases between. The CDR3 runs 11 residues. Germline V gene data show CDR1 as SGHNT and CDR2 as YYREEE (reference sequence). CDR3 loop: CANTYLYGYTF. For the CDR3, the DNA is TGTGCCAACACGTACCTCTATGGCTACACCTTC. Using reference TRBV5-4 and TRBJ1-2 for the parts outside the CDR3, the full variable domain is ETGVTQSPTHLIKTRGQQVTLRCSSQSGHNTVSWYQQALGQGPQFIFQYYREEENGRGNFPPRFSGLQFPNYSSELNVNALELDDSALYLCANTYLYGYTFGSGTRLTVV.

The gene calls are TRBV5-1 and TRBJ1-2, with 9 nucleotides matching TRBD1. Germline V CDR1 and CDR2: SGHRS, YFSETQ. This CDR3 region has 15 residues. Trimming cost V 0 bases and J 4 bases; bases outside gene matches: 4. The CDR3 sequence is CASSLAGQGGYGYTF. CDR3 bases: TGCGCCAGCAGCTTGGCGGGACAGGGTGGCTATGGCTACACCTTC.

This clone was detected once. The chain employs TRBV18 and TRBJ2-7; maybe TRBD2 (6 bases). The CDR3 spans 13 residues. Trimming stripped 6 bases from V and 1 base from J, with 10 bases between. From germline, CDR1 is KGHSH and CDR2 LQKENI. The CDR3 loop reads CASSPGGSYEQYF. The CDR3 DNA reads TGTGCCAGCTCCCCCGGAGGGTCCTACGAGCAGTACTTC.

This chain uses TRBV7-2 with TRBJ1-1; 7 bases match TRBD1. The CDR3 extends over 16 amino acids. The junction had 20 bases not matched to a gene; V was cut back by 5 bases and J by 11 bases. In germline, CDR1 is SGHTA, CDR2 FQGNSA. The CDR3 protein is CASSTTSPGGGGPAFF. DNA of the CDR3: TGTGCCAGCAGCACCACCAGCCCCGGAGGGGGCGGCCCTGCTTTCTTT.

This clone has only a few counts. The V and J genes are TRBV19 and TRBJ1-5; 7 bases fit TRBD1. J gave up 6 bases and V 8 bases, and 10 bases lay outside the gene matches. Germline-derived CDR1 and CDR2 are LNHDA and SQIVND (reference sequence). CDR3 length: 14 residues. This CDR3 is CASATGTDFQPQHF. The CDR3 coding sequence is TGTGCCAGTGCCACCGGGACAGATTTTCAGCCCCAGCATTTT.

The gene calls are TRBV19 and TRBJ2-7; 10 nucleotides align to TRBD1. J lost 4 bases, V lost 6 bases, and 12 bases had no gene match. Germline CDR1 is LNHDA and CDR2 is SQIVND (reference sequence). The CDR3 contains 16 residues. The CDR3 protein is CASRRTAGTGVYEQYF. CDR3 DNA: TGTGCCAGTAGACGAACCGCCGGGACAGGGGTGTACGAGCAGTACTTC.

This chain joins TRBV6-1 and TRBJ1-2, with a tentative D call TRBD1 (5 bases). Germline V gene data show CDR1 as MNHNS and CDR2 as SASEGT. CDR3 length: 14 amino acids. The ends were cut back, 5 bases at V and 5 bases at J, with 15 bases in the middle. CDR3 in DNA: TGTGCCAGCAGTTTGTACCAGGGTGGATATGGCTACACCTTC. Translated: CASSLYQGGYGYTF.

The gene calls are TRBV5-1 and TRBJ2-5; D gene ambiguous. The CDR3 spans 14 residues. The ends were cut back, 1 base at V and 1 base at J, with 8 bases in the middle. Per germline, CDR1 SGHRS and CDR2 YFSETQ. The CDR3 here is CASSLTAGQETQYF. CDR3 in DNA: TGCGCCAGCAGCTTGACCGCAGGCCAAGAGACCCAGTACTTC.

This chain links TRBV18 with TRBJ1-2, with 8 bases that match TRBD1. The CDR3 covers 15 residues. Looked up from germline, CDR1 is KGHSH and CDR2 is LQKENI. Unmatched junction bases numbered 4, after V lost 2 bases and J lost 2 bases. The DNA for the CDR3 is TGTGCCAGCTCACCAGCGACAGGGGCGAACTATGGCTACACCTTC. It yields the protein CASSPATGANYGYTF.

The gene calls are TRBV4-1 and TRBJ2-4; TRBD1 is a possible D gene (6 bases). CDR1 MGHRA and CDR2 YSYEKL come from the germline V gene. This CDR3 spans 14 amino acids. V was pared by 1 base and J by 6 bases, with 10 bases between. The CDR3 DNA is TGCGCCAGCAGCCAAGTAGGGGGTGGAAACATTCAGTACTTC. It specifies CASSQVGGGNIQYF.

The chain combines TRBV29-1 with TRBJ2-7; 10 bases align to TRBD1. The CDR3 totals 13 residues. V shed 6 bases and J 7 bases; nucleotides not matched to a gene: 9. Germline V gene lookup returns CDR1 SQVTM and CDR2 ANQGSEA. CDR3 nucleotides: TGCAGCGTCGGGACAGGGGAGGATGGGGAGCAGTACTTC. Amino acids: CSVGTGEDGEQYF.

The CDR3 loop reads CASSAVGPGMRDTQYF. For the CDR3, the DNA is TGTGCCAGCAGCGCTGTAGGGCCGGGAATGAGGGATACGCAGTATTTT. This chain joins TRBV9 and TRBJ2-3; maybe TRBD2 (5 bases). Germline V gives CDR1 SGDLS, CDR2 YYNGEE. The CDR3 runs 16 residues. Trimming pared 3 bases from V and 6 bases from J, leaving 20 bases between.

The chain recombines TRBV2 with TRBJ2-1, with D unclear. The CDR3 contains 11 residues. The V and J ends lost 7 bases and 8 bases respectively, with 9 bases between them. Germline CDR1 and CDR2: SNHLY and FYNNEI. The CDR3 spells CASTLGYEQFF. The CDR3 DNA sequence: TGTGCCAGCACCCTCGGTTATGAGCAGTTCTTC. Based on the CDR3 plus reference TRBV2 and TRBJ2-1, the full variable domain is EPEVTQTPSHQVTQMGQEVILRCVPISNHLYFYWYRQILGQKVEFLVSFYNNEISEKSEIFDDQFSVERPDGSNFTLKIRSTKLEDSAMYFCASTLGYEQFFGPGTRLTVL.